These 22 T cell receptor beta chains originate from one sample sequenced in a study of cytomegalovirus exposure and HLA in healthy donors. Primers: 60 Vbeta forward and 13 Jbeta reverse. Data came from immunoSEQ multiplex PCR; TCRdb stores just in-frame clones and leaves some out. Here the sample spans 150,000 or so clones, around 79% being singletons. Sequencing input: PBMCs. These receptor sequences come from a man aged 25 to 40 in good health and CMV-seropositive.

This rearrangement joins TRBV7-2 to TRBJ1-3; no reliable D call. V shed 2 bases and J shed 0 bases, with 2 bases lying between them. CDR1 is SGHTA and CDR2 is FQGNSA in the germline V gene. The CDR3 has 13 residues. CDR3 sequence: CASSLLSGNTIYF. CDR3 nucleotide sequence: TGTGCCAGCAGCTTACTCTCTGGAAACACCATATATTTT.

The V call is TRBV6-1, the J call TRBJ1-5; 10 nucleotides line up with TRBD1. V lost 6 bases, J lost 4 bases, and 6 bases stayed unmatched. The CDR3 loop spans 15 amino acids. Germline values: CDR1 MNHNS, CDR2 SASEGT. In DNA form, the CDR3 reads TGTGCCAGCAGGGGACAGGGGTCCATTAATCAGCCCCAGCATTTT. Its protein is CASRGQGSINQPQHF.

The rearrangement links TRBV30 to TRBJ2-1; D is possibly TRBD2 (7 bases). Germline-derived CDR1 and CDR2 are GTSNPN and SVGIG (reference sequence). The CDR3 length is 12 residues. Trimming removed 4 bases from V and 9 bases from J, with 13 bases in between. CDR3 coding DNA: TGTGCCTGGAAGGGGGGGCCGGGTGAGCAGTTCTTC. Translation: CAWKGGPGEQFF.

The rearrangement joins TRBV27 to TRBJ2-5, with a possible D match to TRBD1 (6 bases). Germline V gene lookup returns CDR1 MNHEY and CDR2 SMNVEV (reference sequence). Trimming stripped 5 bases from V and 1 base from J, with 11 bases between. The CDR3 is 14 residues long. This chain's CDR3 is CASSPRGPQETQYF. The CDR3, as DNA: TGTGCCAGCAGTCCCAGGGGTCCCCAAGAGACCCAGTACTTC.

The rearrangement joins TRBV6-1 to TRBJ1-2; 7 bases line up with TRBD1. Germline CDR1 and CDR2: MNHNS and SASEGT. The CDR3 is made up of 13 amino acids. The V gene end was trimmed by 5 bases and the J gene end by 5 bases; junction bases not matched to a gene: 5. Written as DNA, the CDR3 is TGTGCCAGCAGTCTCGGACAGGCATATGGCTACACCTTC. Protein sequence: CASSLGQAYGYTF.

This chain links TRBV2 with TRBJ2-3; D may be TRBD2 (5 bases). Germline CDR1 SNHLY, CDR2 FYNNEI. This CDR3 has 15 residues. V was pared by 5 bases and J by 3 bases, with 15 bases between. CDR3 bases: TGTGCCAGCAGTTTGAGGCAGGAGGTGACAGATACGCAGTATTTT. Translating it yields CASSLRQEVTDTQYF. Full variable domain (outside the CDR3, taken from reference TRBV2 and TRBJ2-3): EPEVTQTPSHQVTQMGQEVILRCVPISNHLYFYWYRQILGQKVEFLVSFYNNEISEKSEIFDDQFSVERPDGSNFTLKIRSTKLEDSAMYFCASSLRQEVTDTQYFGPGTRLTVL.

The J gene is TRBJ1-2, the V gene TRBV9, with 9 bases matching TRBD1. The CDR3 is 17 residues long. CDR1 SGDLS and CDR2 YYNGEE come from the germline V gene. The junction had 12 bases not matched to a gene; V was cut back by 3 bases and J by 3 bases. DNA of the CDR3: TGTGCCAGCAGCGCCGGGACAGGGACCTCAACCTACTATGGCTACACCTTC. It is translated as CASSAGTGTSTYYGYTF.

The V and J genes are TRBV19 and TRBJ1-5; 7 bases agree with TRBD1. V dropped 4 bases and J dropped 9; count of bases not matched to a gene: 9. This CDR3 contains 14 residues. Germline CDR1 is LNHDA and CDR2 is SQIVND (reference sequence). The CDR3 DNA reads TGTGCCAGTAGTACAGGGGGGAGTTTTTGGCCCCAGCATTTT. This codes for CASSTGGSFWPQHF.

The V gene is TRBV7-9, the J gene TRBJ1-2; D gene uncertain. Germline-derived CDR1 and CDR2 are SEHNR and FQNEAQ (reference sequence). The germline V and J ends were trimmed by 5 bases and 5 bases, with 21 bases remaining between them. There are 16 residues in the CDR3. The CDR3 DNA follows: TGTGCCAGCAGCCTGATCCTCCGGGAGCCACATTATGGCTACACCTTC. It yields the protein CASSLILREPHYGYTF.

This clone has just a few counts. The chain joins TRBV27 to TRBJ1-4; 7 nucleotides align to TRBD1. The germline CDR1 and CDR2 sequences are MNHEY and SMNVEV (reference sequence). V shed 1 base, J shed 3 bases, and the junction held 8 bases outside the gene matches. The CDR3 sequence is 17 residues long. As DNA, the CDR3 is TGTGCCAGCAGTTTATTCCCACCTACAGGGGCTAATGAAAAACTGTTTTTT. It is translated as CASSLFPPTGANEKLFF.

The chain carries TRBV7-3 and TRBJ2-3, with D possibly being TRBD2 (6 bases). With 4 bases removed from V and 2 bases from J, the gap between germline ends came to 16 bases. Germline assignment: CDR1 SGHTA and CDR2 FQGTGA. This CDR3 is built from 16 residues. CDR3 sequence reads: CASSYGSGGITDTQYF. The CDR3 bases are TGTGCCAGCAGCTACGGGAGTGGGGGAATCACAGATACGCAGTATTTT.

The chain recombines TRBV30 with TRBJ1-2; D gene unclear. Trimming left V 6 bases short and J 7 bases short, with 9 bases between. This CDR3 is 10 amino acids long. Germline CDR1 and CDR2: GTSNPN and SVGIG (reference sequence). CDR3 sequence (DNA): TGTGCCTGCCGGGAACTTGGCTACACCTTC. Translating it yields CACRELGYTF.

In its sample, this clone was seen once. The chain uses TRBV2 and TRBJ1-3; TRBD1 might be the D (5 bases). Trimming left V 5 bases short and J 4 bases short, with 27 bases between. This CDR3 has 19 residues. CDR1 and CDR2 from the germline V gene are SNHLY and FYNNEI. The CDR3 region is CASSPYSPGSWGGGNTIYF. The CDR3 DNA reads as TGTGCCAGCAGTCCCTACTCGCCTGGGAGTTGGGGGGGAGGAAACACCATATATTTT.

The chain recombines TRBV11-3 with TRBJ2-7; 7 nucleotides match TRBD2. CDR3 length: 15 amino acids. CDR1 SGHNT and CDR2 YENEEA come from the germline V gene. The V and J ends lost 5 bases and 4 bases, in that order; junction bases with no gene match: 11. The CDR3: CASSRRGSGMYEQYF. CDR3 nucleotides: TGTGCCAGCAGCCGACGCGGGAGTGGGATGTACGAGCAGTACTTC.

V and J are TRBV2 and TRBJ2-1; 11 positions agree with TRBD1. Trimming at V came to 6 bases and at J to 6 bases, leaving 4 bases not matched to a gene. There are 14 residues in the CDR3. The germline V gene encodes CDR1 SNHLY and CDR2 FYNNEI. The CDR3 loop is CASRGTGGINEQFF. The CDR3, as DNA: TGTGCCAGCAGGGGGACAGGGGGGATCAATGAGCAGTTCTTC.

The chain recombines TRBV6-1 with TRBJ1-2; D is possibly TRBD1 (5 bases). Trimming left V 2 bases short and J 2 bases short, with 12 bases between. The CDR3 contains 15 residues. CDR1 is MNHNS and CDR2 is SASEGT in the germline V gene. The CDR3 DNA follows: TGTGCCAGCAGTGAATGGTCGGGGGGGAACTATGGCTACACCTTC. Encoded protein: CASSEWSGGNYGYTF.

The chain uses TRBV5-8 and TRBJ2-2, with TRBD1 identical over 8 bases. Germline V CDR1 and CDR2: SGHTS, YDEGEE. Trimming cost V 0 bases and J 4 bases; bases outside gene matches: 2. The length of the CDR3 is 15 residues. The CDR3: CASSLGGQGTGELFF. CDR3 nucleotide sequence: TGTGCCAGCAGCTTGGGCGGACAGGGCACCGGGGAGCTGTTTTTT.

The chain employs TRBV6-5 and TRBJ2-7; 9 bases are shared with TRBD2. J was trimmed by 5 bases and V by 1 base; bases with no gene match: 6. The CDR3 is 15 residues long. CDR1 and CDR2 (germline): MNHEY, SVGAGI. CDR3 bases: TGTGCCAGCAGTTACTATATAGCGGGAGAAAACGAGCAGTACTTC. It codes for CASSYYIAGENEQYF.

This rearrangement joins TRBV25-1 to TRBJ1-4; D not resolved. Trimming left V 0 bases short and J 6 bases short, with 14 bases between. Germline CDR1 and CDR2: MGHDK and SYGVNS. This CDR3 has 16 residues. In nucleotides, the CDR3 is TGTGCCAGCAGTGAATACCGGCCAGGAAAGGATGAAAAACTGTTTTTT. Amino acid sequence: CASSEYRPGKDEKLFF.

The gene calls are TRBV9 and TRBJ2-2; 10 nucleotides align to TRBD2. The CDR3 covers 18 residues. V trimming: 0 bases; J trimming: 1 base; junction bases outside the gene matches: 6. Germline loops: CDR1 SGDLS, CDR2 YYNGEE. The CDR3 protein is CASSVASRTSGNTGELFF. Written as DNA, the CDR3 is TGTGCCAGCAGCGTAGCCTCGCGGACTAGCGGGAACACCGGGGAGCTGTTTTTT.

This rearrangement joins TRBV30 to TRBJ2-5, with a tentative D call TRBD1 (6 bases). The CDR3 consists of 14 residues. Germline CDR1 is GTSNPN and CDR2 is SVGIG (reference sequence). V lost 3 bases to trimming and J lost 2 bases, with 13 bases between them. This chain's CDR3 is CAWRITGRQETQYF. The CDR3 DNA sequence: TGTGCCTGGAGGATCACAGGGAGACAAGAGACCCAGTACTTC.

V and J are TRBV19 and TRBJ1-1, with a tentative D call TRBD1 (5 bases). V lost 5 bases and J lost 5, with 18 bases in between. Germline-derived CDR1 and CDR2 are LNHDA and SQIVND (reference sequence). CDR3 length: 15 residues. The DNA of the CDR3 is TGTGCCAGTAGTTCGGACGCAGGGCGGGGGACTGAAGCTTTCTTT. Translation: CASSSDAGRGTEAFF.